A selection of T cell receptor beta chains follows, all from one sample in a study of blood T cell repertoires in COVID-19. The data were produced by immunoSEQ multiplex PCR, yet TCRdb's version contains in-frame clones alone and is incomplete. The table lists 350,000 to 400,000 clones, 85% to 90% of them singletons. The sample was PBMCs or T cells enriched from blood (not recorded which). These TCRs come from a woman in her 30s with acute COVID-19. Both conserved end residues are part of each CDR3. The order of the fields is clone size, V gene, J gene, CDR3 length, D gene, CDR3 protein, CDR3 DNA. The D gene is left open where the match is weak. Only part of the rows carry a size: once, few, many, or a class if the clone is expanded.

once	TRBV18	TRBJ2-1	14	TRBD1	CASSPRTGYDEQFF	TGTGCCAGCTCACCACGGACAGGGTACGATGAGCAGTTCTTC
NA	TRBV12-3/TRBV12-4	TRBJ2-1	13	NA	CASIQGPSNEQFF	TGTGCCAGCATTCAGGGGCCGAGTAATGAGCAGTTCTTC
few	TRBV2	TRBJ2-1	19	TRBD2	CASSDPGLAGGSSYNEQFF	TGTGCCAGCAGTGACCCGGGACTAGCGGGGGGTAGCTCCTACAATGAGCAGTTCTTC
NA	TRBV5-6	TRBJ1-4	16	TRBD1	CASTGAGTGGREKLFF	TGTGCCAGCACCGGGGCCGGGACAGGGGGCCGTGAAAAACTGTTTTTT
NA	TRBV9	TRBJ2-7	14	TRBD2	CASSVGVAGDEQYF	TGTGCCAGCAGCGTCGGAGTAGCGGGAGACGAGCAGTACTTC
NA	TRBV19	TRBJ1-5	20	NA	CASSLSTVALGEYSNQPQHF	TGTGCCAGTAGTCTAAGTACCGTTGCTTTGGGAGAGTATAGCAATCAGCCCCAGCATTTT
few	TRBV2	TRBJ2-7	14	NA	CASSEDSPSYEQYF	TGTGCCAGCAGTGAAGACAGTCCCTCCTACGAGCAGTACTTC
few	TRBV3-1/TRBV3-2	TRBJ2-1	11	NA	CASSQSDEQFF	TGTGCCAGCAGCCAATCTGATGAGCAGTTCTTC
few	TRBV27	TRBJ2-7	19	TRBD2	CARVYSGGHTMNPSYEQYF	TGTGCCAGAGTTTATAGCGGGGGGCACACAATGAACCCCTCCTACGAGCAGTACTTC
NA	TRBV7-9	TRBJ2-7	16	TRBD2	CASRPGLAGDSYEQYF	TGTGCCAGCAGACCGGGACTAGCGGGCGATTCCTACGAGCAGTACTTC
NA	TRBV7-9	TRBJ1-5	14	NA	CASSDQGRDQPQHF	TGTGCCAGCAGCGATCAGGGGAGGGATCAGCCCCAGCATTTT
NA	TRBV12-5	TRBJ2-1	17	TRBD1	CASGLDRGFSSYNEQFF	TGTGCTAGTGGTTTGGACAGGGGGTTTAGCTCCTACAATGAGCAGTTCTTC
few	TRBV4-1	TRBJ1-6	14	NA	CASSQQTRLSPLHF	TGCGCCAGCAGCCAGCAGACAAGATTGTCACCCCTCCACTTT
NA	TRBV9	TRBJ1-5	15	NA	CASSVSSGFNQPQHF	TGTGCCAGCAGCGTAAGTTCAGGGTTTAATCAGCCCCAGCATTTT
NA	TRBV28	TRBJ1-2	13	NA	CASSLSGNYGYTF	TGTGCCAGCAGTTTGTCCGGGAACTATGGCTACACCTTC
once	TRBV19	TRBJ2-3	16	NA	CASSMLWPGRTDTQYF	TGTGCCAGTAGTATGCTATGGCCAGGGCGCACAGATACGCAGTATTTT
NA	TRBV14	TRBJ2-1	15	NA	CASSQIGLSDNEQFF	TGTGCCAGCAGCCAAATCGGGTTATCGGACAATGAGCAGTTCTTC
NA	TRBV7-2	TRBJ2-7	16	TRBD2	CASSLSSGGSSYEQYF	TGTGCCAGCAGCTTATCTAGCGGGGGCAGCTCCTACGAGCAGTACTTC
NA	TRBV27	TRBJ1-6	19	TRBD1	CASSPRTGVARSYNSPLHF	TGTGCCAGCAGTCCCAGGACAGGAGTAGCCCGCTCCTATAATTCACCCCTCCACTTT
NA	TRBV7-2	TRBJ2-7	14	TRBD1	CASSSRQGLLEQYF	TGTGCCAGCAGCTCAAGACAGGGTCTTTTGGAGCAGTACTTC
NA	TRBV24-1	TRBJ2-7	15	NA	CATSDFRQGYYEQYF	TGTGCCACCAGTGATTTTCGGCAGGGGTACTACGAGCAGTACTTC
NA	TRBV6-5	TRBJ1-5	12	TRBD1	CASRQGDQPQHF	TGTGCCAGCAGACAGGGGGATCAGCCCCAGCATTTT
NA	TRBV11-2	TRBJ2-1	17	NA	CASSLEVRVTRHNEQFF	TGTGCCAGCAGCTTAGAGGTGAGGGTGACTAGGCACAATGAGCAGTTCTTC
NA	TRBV11-2	TRBJ2-3	15	NA	CASSLALAYTDTQYF	TGTGCCAGCAGCTTGGCACTAGCATACACAGATACGCAGTATTTT
few	TRBV3-1/TRBV3-2	TRBJ2-1	17	NA	CASSQEGDTLTYNEQFF	TGTGCCAGCAGCCAAGAGGGAGACACCCTAACCTACAATGAGCAGTTCTTC
NA	TRBV4-1	TRBJ1-3	16	NA	CASSPPGQISGNTIYF	TGCGCCAGCAGCCCACCGGGACAAATCTCTGGAAACACCATATATTTT
NA	TRBV23-1	TRBJ1-2	15	NA	CASSQSRQTNYGYTF	TGCGCCAGCAGTCAATCCCGACAGACTAACTATGGCTACACCTTC
NA	TRBV18	TRBJ2-7	14	NA	CASSPGLTSYEQYF	TGTGCCAGCTCACCAGGGCTTACCTCCTACGAGCAGTACTTC
many	TRBV6-5	TRBJ1-1	16	NA	CASSYGLMERNTEAFF	TGTGCCAGCAGTTACGGCCTGATGGAGAGGAACACTGAAGCTTTCTTT
NA	TRBV5-1	TRBJ1-4	18	NA	CASSFNGGRSTTNEKLFF	TGCGCCAGCAGCTTTAATGGGGGCCGCAGCACAACTAATGAAAAACTGTTTTTT
NA	TRBV24-1	TRBJ1-4	15	TRBD1	CATSDPGQGNEKLFF	TGTGCCACCAGTGATCCGGGACAGGGGAATGAAAAACTGTTTTTT
NA	TRBV15	TRBJ1-4	15	NA	CATSRTTGINEKLFF	TGTGCCACCAGCAGAACAACAGGGATTAATGAAAAACTGTTTTTT
once	TRBV9	TRBJ2-1	14	TRBD2	CASSAGGPGNEQFF	TGTGCCAGCAGCGCGGGGGGGCCGGGAAATGAGCAGTTCTTC
NA	TRBV29-1	TRBJ2-7	14	NA	CSVEEAGQNYEQYF	TGCAGCGTTGAAGAGGCGGGGCAGAACTACGAGCAGTACTTC
NA	TRBV6-5	TRBJ2-7	14	TRBD1	CASSFRQGSSEQYF	TGTGCCAGCAGTTTTAGACAGGGGTCGAGCGAGCAGTACTTC
NA	TRBV7-2	TRBJ2-7	16	TRBD1	CASSLYNSDRVHEQYF	TGTGCCAGCAGCTTATACAACTCGGACAGGGTCCACGAGCAGTACTTC
once	TRBV27	TRBJ2-7	12	NA	CASSKGSYEQYF	TGTGCCAGCAGTAAGGGGTCCTACGAGCAGTACTTC
few	TRBV30	TRBJ1-1	16	NA	CAWSVSVGQKGTEAFF	TGTGCCTGGAGTGTGTCAGTAGGACAGAAGGGGACTGAAGCTTTCTTT
NA	TRBV27	TRBJ2-7	17	TRBD1	CAPNPGTGRRGGYEQYF	TGTGCCCCCAACCCCGGGACAGGAAGGAGAGGGGGCTACGAGCAGTACTTC
NA	TRBV3-1/TRBV3-2	TRBJ2-7	13	NA	CASSQVETYEQYF	TGTGCCAGCAGCCAAGTTGAAACTTACGAGCAGTACTTC
NA	TRBV7-3	TRBJ2-7	14	NA	CASSPKQNSYEQYF	TGTGCCAGCAGCCCAAAACAGAACTCCTACGAGCAGTACTTC
NA	TRBV27	TRBJ2-6	18	NA	CASSENQGGFSGANVLTF	TGTGCCAGCAGCGAGAATCAGGGCGGTTTCTCTGGGGCCAACGTCCTGACTTTC
NA	TRBV11-1	TRBJ1-4	15	TRBD1	CASSPNRGANEKLFF	TGTGCCAGCAGCCCGAACAGGGGGGCTAATGAAAAACTGTTTTTT
NA	TRBV5-1	TRBJ2-5	14	NA	CASSLAGGQETQYF	TGCGCCAGCAGCTTGGCCGGGGGACAAGAGACCCAGTACTTC
NA	TRBV2	TRBJ1-1	15	TRBD1	CASSERTGMNTEAFF	TGTGCCAGCAGTGAAAGGACAGGCATGAACACTGAAGCTTTCTTT
NA	TRBV4-3	TRBJ2-1	17	TRBD1	CASSSQPGQGSFNEQFF	TGCGCCAGCAGCTCACAACCGGGACAGGGGTCATTCAATGAGCAGTTCTTC
NA	TRBV10-3	TRBJ2-1	13	TRBD1	CAISGTGTNEQFF	TGTGCCATCAGCGGGACAGGGACCAATGAGCAGTTCTTC
NA	TRBV7-3	TRBJ2-3	15	TRBD2	CASSPAGGAGDTQYF	TGTGCCAGCAGCCCTGCGGGGGGGGCCGGGGATACGCAGTATTTT
once	TRBV5-8	TRBJ1-5	18	TRBD1	CASSSLSSDRETGQPQHF	TGTGCCAGCAGCTCATTGTCTAGCGACAGGGAGACGGGTCAGCCCCAGCATTTT
many	TRBV7-3	TRBJ2-1	15	TRBD2	CASSLKGLAGDEQFF	TGTGCCAGCAGCTTAAAGGGACTAGCGGGGGATGAGCAGTTCTTC
NA	TRBV7-9	TRBJ1-4	15	TRBD1	CASSPIQGPNEKLFF	TGTGCCAGCAGCCCCATACAGGGGCCTAATGAAAAACTGTTTTTT
once	TRBV4-3	TRBJ2-7	14	NA	CASSQSPGTSEQYF	TGCGCCAGCAGCCAGAGTCCCGGTACGTCCGAGCAGTACTTC
NA	TRBV6-5	TRBJ1-6	16	NA	CASSYARGAYNSPLHF	TGTGCCAGCAGTTACGCAAGGGGCGCCTATAATTCACCCCTCCACTTT
NA	TRBV27	TRBJ2-1	15	NA	CASSLTPTGFNEQFF	TGTGCCAGCAGTTTAACGCCCACAGGGTTCAATGAGCAGTTCTTC
NA	TRBV27	TRBJ1-2	15	NA	CASSFRGSTGYGYTF	TGTGCCAGCAGCTTTCGTGGAAGCACAGGGTACGGCTACACCTTC
NA	TRBV7-3	TRBJ1-2	17	TRBD1	CASRVPGQGPRGVSYTF	TGTGCCAGCAGAGTGCCGGGACAGGGCCCCCGTGGAGTAAGCTACACCTTC
NA	TRBV5-1	TRBJ1-5	19	TRBD1	CASSNCASLPPGQNQPQHF	TGCGCCAGCAGCAATTGCGCCTCACTGCCTCCGGGACAGAATCAGCCCCAGCATTTT